The rows below give T cell receptor beta chains drawn from one sample of a study of shared clonotypes between healthy human individuals. Clones were sequenced by immunoSEQ multiplex PCR, and TCRdb holds only the in-frame ones, with some missing. The sample shows 850,000 to 1,200,000 clones, roughly 70% of them seen only once. The specimen sequenced was memory CD4+ T cells sorted from blood. These receptors were obtained from a young man in good health. Each CDR3 is given with its conserved first and last residue. Fields, in order: D gene, clone size, J gene, V gene, CDR3 DNA, CDR3 protein. The D gene is left open where the match is weak. Not every row has a clone size; where given, it reads once, few, many or a size class.

d_call: TRBD2; clone_size: .; j_call: TRBJ2-2; v_call: TRBV10-3; cdr3_nt: TGTGCCATCAGCCCCACTAGCGGGGGGAACACCGGGGAGCTGTTTTTT; cdr3_aa: CAISPTSGGNTGELFF
d_call: .; clone_size: few; j_call: TRBJ2-7; v_call: TRBV10-3; cdr3_nt: TGTGCCATCAGTGAAGGGGCAGGCCCCTACGAGCAGTACTTC; cdr3_aa: CAISEGAGPYEQYF
d_call: TRBD1; clone_size: .; j_call: TRBJ2-5; v_call: TRBV7-2; cdr3_nt: TGTGCCAGCAGCATTCAGAACAGGGGTGAGGAGACCCAGTACTTC; cdr3_aa: CASSIQNRGEETQYF
d_call: TRBD1; clone_size: .; j_call: TRBJ1-5; v_call: TRBV28; cdr3_nt: TGTGCCAGCAGCGTGACAGGGTTATATCAGCCCCAGCATTTT; cdr3_aa: CASSVTGLYQPQHF
d_call: .; clone_size: .; j_call: TRBJ2-3; v_call: TRBV19; cdr3_nt: TGTGCCAGTAGTATAGTATGGTCATCACCCACAGATACGCAGTATTTT; cdr3_aa: CASSIVWSSPTDTQYF
d_call: TRBD2; clone_size: .; j_call: TRBJ2-3; v_call: TRBV7-2; cdr3_nt: TGTGCCAGCACCCTAGGCTCTAGCGGGATTGGAGATACGCAGTATTTT; cdr3_aa: CASTLGSSGIGDTQYF
d_call: .; clone_size: once; j_call: TRBJ1-2; v_call: TRBV5-5; cdr3_nt: TGTGCCAGCAGCCCGGACATTAACTATGGCTACACCTTC; cdr3_aa: CASSPDINYGYTF
d_call: TRBD1; clone_size: .; j_call: TRBJ1-5; v_call: TRBV6-6; cdr3_nt: TGTGCCAGCAGGGACAGGGACAATCAGCCCCAGCATTTT; cdr3_aa: CASRDRDNQPQHF
d_call: .; clone_size: .; j_call: TRBJ1-3; v_call: TRBV9; cdr3_nt: TGTGCCAGCAGCGTATCTGCAGGGACTGGAAACACCATATATTTT; cdr3_aa: CASSVSAGTGNTIYF
d_call: TRBD1; clone_size: few; j_call: TRBJ1-2; v_call: TRBV4-3; cdr3_nt: TGCGCCAGCAGCCACGGGACAGGGAATGACTATGGCTACACCTTC; cdr3_aa: CASSHGTGNDYGYTF
d_call: TRBD1; clone_size: once; j_call: TRBJ1-2; v_call: TRBV4-1; cdr3_nt: TGCGCCAGCAGCCAAGATCGGGCCGCAGGGGGCGCGGGTGGCTACACCTTC; cdr3_aa: CASSQDRAAGGAGGYTF
d_call: .; clone_size: .; j_call: TRBJ1-1; v_call: TRBV6-5; cdr3_nt: TGTGCCAGCAGTCGGGGAGGGGTGAACACTGAAGCTTTCTTT; cdr3_aa: CASSRGGVNTEAFF
d_call: .; clone_size: few; j_call: TRBJ1-2; v_call: TRBV6-5; cdr3_nt: TGTGCCAGCAGGCGACAGGCTACTAACTATGGCTACACCTTC; cdr3_aa: CASRRQATNYGYTF
d_call: TRBD1; clone_size: .; j_call: TRBJ2-1; v_call: TRBV7-2; cdr3_nt: TGTGCCAGCAGCTCGGGACAGACCTCCTACAATGAGCAGTTCTTC; cdr3_aa: CASSSGQTSYNEQFF
d_call: .; clone_size: .; j_call: TRBJ1-5; v_call: TRBV4-1; cdr3_nt: TGCGCCAGCAGCCAAGAGAGAGGGATTGAGCCCCAGCATTTT; cdr3_aa: CASSQERGIEPQHF
d_call: .; clone_size: .; j_call: TRBJ2-3; v_call: TRBV7-9; cdr3_nt: TGTGCCAGCAGCTTAACGTTGTACAGTGCCGTTCGGACAGATACGCAGTATTTT; cdr3_aa: CASSLTLYSAVRTDTQYF
d_call: .; clone_size: few; j_call: TRBJ2-2; v_call: TRBV11-2; cdr3_nt: TGTGCCAGCAGCTTAAGTGGTCACACCGGGGAGCTGTTTTTT; cdr3_aa: CASSLSGHTGELFF
d_call: .; clone_size: .; j_call: TRBJ2-2; v_call: TRBV7-7; cdr3_nt: TGTGCTAGCAGCCCGAGCTGGCCGGGCACCGGGGAGCTGTTTTTT; cdr3_aa: CASSPSWPGTGELFF
d_call: .; clone_size: .; j_call: TRBJ2-5; v_call: TRBV5-4; cdr3_nt: TGTGCCAGCAGCACCAGGGTCCAGGAGACCCAGTACTTC; cdr3_aa: CASSTRVQETQYF
d_call: .; clone_size: once; j_call: TRBJ2-3; v_call: TRBV7-3; cdr3_nt: TGTGCCAGAACCCGTAGCCTGGAGCGGCCCACAGATACGCAGTATTTT; cdr3_aa: CARTRSLERPTDTQYF
d_call: .; clone_size: .; j_call: TRBJ1-1; v_call: TRBV18; cdr3_nt: TGTGCCAGCTCACCACCGGGGACTGAAGCTTTCTTT; cdr3_aa: CASSPPGTEAFF
d_call: TRBD2; clone_size: .; j_call: TRBJ2-3; v_call: TRBV6-4; cdr3_nt: TGTGCCAGCAGCGACCTCCGGACTAGCGGGTTCTCCAACGCAGATACGCAGTATTTT; cdr3_aa: CASSDLRTSGFSNADTQYF
d_call: .; clone_size: .; j_call: TRBJ2-7; v_call: TRBV29-1; cdr3_nt: TGCAGCGTTGAACCCCCGGGTGGGAGCGAGCAGTACTTC; cdr3_aa: CSVEPPGGSEQYF
d_call: .; clone_size: .; j_call: TRBJ1-4; v_call: TRBV6-1; cdr3_nt: TGTGCCAGCAGTGTGAGGCACATTAATGAAAAACTGTTTTTT; cdr3_aa: CASSVRHINEKLFF
d_call: .; clone_size: few; j_call: TRBJ1-1; v_call: TRBV9; cdr3_nt: TGTGCCAGCAGCGCCCGGTCGGGAGGGACTGAAGCTTTCTTT; cdr3_aa: CASSARSGGTEAFF
d_call: .; clone_size: .; j_call: TRBJ1-1; v_call: TRBV29-1; cdr3_nt: TGCAGCGTTGAAGAGACTCGGATAACTGAAGCTTTCTTT; cdr3_aa: CSVEETRITEAFF